The 5 T cell receptor beta chains below come from one sample, sequenced in a study of blood T cells in healthy people across ages. Through a sample-barcoded 5' primer and a J-beta primer mix, a second PCR was run for about 6 to 11 cycles. One entry per CDR3 protein results from TCRdb running MiXCR on the 5' RACE reads. The table has 950,000 to 1,200,000 distinct CDR3 sequences, approximately 38% seen once; the top ten hold around 12%. Sequenced material: blood. The receptor set was obtained from a man in his late teens or twenties in good health.

V is TRBV7-2 and J is TRBJ2-1, with D possibly TRBD1 on 6 matching bases. CDR1 SGHTA and CDR2 FQGNSA come from the germline V gene. The V gene lost 7 bases and the J gene lost 2 bases, with 15 bases spanning the gap. This CDR3 contains 15 residues. The CDR3 sequence is CASTFQGFPYNEQFF. DNA of the CDR3: TGTGCCAGCACCTTCCAGGGGTTTCCCTACAATGAGCAGTTCTTC.

This CDR3 is CASSPRGGLGVETQYF. The CDR3 DNA follows: TGTGCCAGTAGTCCACGTGGGGGGCTGGGTGTCGAGACCCAGTACTTC. V and J are TRBV19 and TRBJ2-5, with D possibly called TRBD1 or TRBD2 (6 bases each). The V end lost 5 bases, the J end lost 5 bases, and 21 bases lay between the germline ends. The length of the CDR3 is 16 residues. CDR1 and CDR2 (germline): LNHDA, SQIVND (reference sequence).

In its sample, this clonotype was seen once. The chain couples TRBV18 to TRBJ1-5; 12 nucleotides align to TRBD1. Per germline, CDR1 KGHSH and CDR2 LQKENI. J gave up 7 bases and V 0 bases, and 16 bases lay outside the gene matches. This CDR3 region has 20 residues. The CDR3 DNA sequence: TGTGCCAGCTCACCACCTATCCGGGACGGGACAGGGGGCTTCAGGCAGCCCCAGCATTTT. This encodes CASSPPIRDGTGGFRQPQHF.

This clonotype has a handful of counts. A junction end diverges from the germline sequence, so it may reflect a read error. The chain has TRBV28 and TRBJ2-3; a possible D gene is TRBD1 (5 bases). The CDR3 has 13 amino acids. Looked up from germline, CDR1 is MDHEN and CDR2 is SYDVKM. The CDR3 nucleotides read TGTGGCAGCAGTTTAGGCAGGGTAGATACGCAGTATTTT. Its protein product is CGSSLGRVDTQYF. The full variable domain, rest sourced from reference TRBV28 and TRBJ2-3, is DVKVTQSSRYLVKRTGEKVFLECVQDMDHENMFWYRQDPGLGLRLIYFSYDVKMKEKGDIPEGYSVSREKKERFSLILESASTNQTSMYLCGSSLGRVDTQYFGPGTRLTVL.

The chain has TRBV7-6 and TRBJ2-1; 10 nucleotides agree with TRBD1. Germline-derived CDR1 and CDR2 are SGHVS and FNYEAQ. This CDR3 is 14 amino acids long. The V gene end was trimmed by 10 bases and the J gene end by 10 bases; junction bases not matched to a gene: 13. This chain's CDR3 is CATSAGTGAEEQFF. The CDR3 DNA reads TGTGCCACCTCTGCCGGGACAGGGGCAGAGGAGCAGTTCTTC. Variable domain in full (rest from reference TRBV7-6 and TRBJ2-1): GAGVSQSPRYKVTKRGQDVALRCDPISGHVSLYWYRQALGQGPEFLTYFNYEAQQDKSGLPNDRFSAERPEGSISTLTIQRTEQRDSAMYRCATSAGTGAEEQFFGPGTRLTVL.